The T cell receptor beta chain described here comes from a study of blood T cell repertoires in COVID-19. Study as a whole: Samples of COVID-19 (acute and convalescent) were obtained from the United States, Italy and Spain. In each case, the material was cDNA or gDNA derived from T cells, B-cell-depleted T cells, or PBMCs.

CDR3 length: 17 residues. Germline values: CDR1 PRHDT, CDR2 FYEKMQ (reference sequence). V was clipped by 1 base and J by 0 bases, with 14 bases between them. In the source study's methods: Reference gene primer amplification yielded estimated nucleated cell counts. Sequenced by immunoSEQ multiplex PCR; TCRdb stores in-frame clones only, minus some. The V and J calls and the clone size are those of that table, but D and trimming were determined from the DNA. The sample shows some 450,000 clones, over 85% of them seen only once. Seattle patients were enrolled during active infection and followed longitudinally.

This receptor was obtained from a man younger than 35 with COVID-19, enrolled during active disease. The V call is TRBV13, the J call TRBJ2-3, with D hard to call. Material for sequencing was peripheral blood. CDR3 coding DNA: TGTGCCAGCAGCTTAGCTCGTCCGGCGGATAGCACAGATACGCAGTATTTT. Translation gives CASSLARPADSTDTQYF.